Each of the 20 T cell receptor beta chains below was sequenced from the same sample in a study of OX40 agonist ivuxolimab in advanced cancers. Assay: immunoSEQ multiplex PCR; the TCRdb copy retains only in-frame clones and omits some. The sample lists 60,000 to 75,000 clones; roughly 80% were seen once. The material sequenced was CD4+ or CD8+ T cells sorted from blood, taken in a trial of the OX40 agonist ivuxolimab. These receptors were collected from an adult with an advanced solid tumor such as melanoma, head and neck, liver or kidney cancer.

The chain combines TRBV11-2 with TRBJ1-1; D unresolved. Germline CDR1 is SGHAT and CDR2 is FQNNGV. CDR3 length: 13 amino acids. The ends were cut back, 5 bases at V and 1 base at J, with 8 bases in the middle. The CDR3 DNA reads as TGTGCCAGCAGCCTGACCCAGAACACTGAAGCTTTCTTT. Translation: CASSLTQNTEAFF. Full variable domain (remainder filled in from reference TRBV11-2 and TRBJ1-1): EAGVAQSPRYKIIEKRQSVAFWCNPISGHATLYWYQQILGQGPKLLIQFQNNGVVDDSQLPKDRFSAERLKGVDSTLKIQPAKLEDSAVYLCASSLTQNTEAFFGQGTRLTVV.

CDR3 amino acids: CASSLNSGETGELFF. The CDR3 DNA reads as TGTGCCAGCAGCCTAAACAGCGGGGAGACCGGGGAGCTGTTTTTT. The chain combines TRBV5-4 with TRBJ2-2; 7 bases fit TRBD2. Germline V CDR1 and CDR2: SGHNT, YYREEE (reference sequence). The V gene end was trimmed by 4 bases and the J gene end by 5 bases; junction bases not matched to a gene: 8. The CDR3 runs 15 residues.

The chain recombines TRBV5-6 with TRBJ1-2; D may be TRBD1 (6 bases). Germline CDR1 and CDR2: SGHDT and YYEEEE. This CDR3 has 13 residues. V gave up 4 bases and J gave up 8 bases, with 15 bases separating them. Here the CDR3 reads CASSPQQGDGYTF. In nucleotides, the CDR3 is TGTGCCAGCAGCCCCCAACAGGGTGACGGCTACACCTTC.

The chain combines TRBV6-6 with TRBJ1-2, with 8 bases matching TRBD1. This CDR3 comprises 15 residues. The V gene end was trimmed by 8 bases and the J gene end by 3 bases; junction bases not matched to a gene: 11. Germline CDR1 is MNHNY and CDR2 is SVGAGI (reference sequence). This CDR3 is CASRDRSSLDYGYTF. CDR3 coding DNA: TGTGCCAGCCGGGACAGGTCTTCTTTGGACTATGGCTACACCTTC.

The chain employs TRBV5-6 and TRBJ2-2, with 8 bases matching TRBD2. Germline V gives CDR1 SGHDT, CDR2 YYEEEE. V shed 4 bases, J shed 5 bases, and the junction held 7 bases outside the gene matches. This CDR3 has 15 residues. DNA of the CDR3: TGTGCCAGCAGCCTGGGACTAGTCACTACCGGGGAGCTGTTTTTT. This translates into CASSLGLVTTGELFF. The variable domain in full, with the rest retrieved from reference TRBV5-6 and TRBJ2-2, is DAGVTQSPTHLIKTRGQQVTLRCSPKSGHDTVSWYQQALGQGPQFIFQYYEEEERQRGNFPDRFSGHQFPNYSSELNVNALLLGDSALYLCASSLGLVTTGELFFGEGSRLTVL.

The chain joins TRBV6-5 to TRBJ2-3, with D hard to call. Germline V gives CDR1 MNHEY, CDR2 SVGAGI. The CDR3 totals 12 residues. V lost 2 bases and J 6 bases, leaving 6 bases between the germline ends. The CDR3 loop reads CASSYRRDTQYF. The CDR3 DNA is TGTGCCAGCAGTTACCGCAGGGATACGCAGTATTTT.

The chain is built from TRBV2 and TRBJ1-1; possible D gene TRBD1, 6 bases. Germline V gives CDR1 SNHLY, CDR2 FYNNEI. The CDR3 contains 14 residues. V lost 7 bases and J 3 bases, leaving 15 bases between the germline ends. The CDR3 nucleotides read TGTGCCAGCATTTTAGACAGGTTTGACACTGAAGCTTTCTTT. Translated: CASILDRFDTEAFF.

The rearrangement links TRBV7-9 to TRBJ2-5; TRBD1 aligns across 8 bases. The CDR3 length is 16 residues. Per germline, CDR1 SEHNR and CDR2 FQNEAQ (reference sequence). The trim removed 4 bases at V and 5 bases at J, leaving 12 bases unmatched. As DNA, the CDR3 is TGTGCCAGCAGCTCCTACTGGACAGGGTTGGAGGAGACCCAGTACTTC. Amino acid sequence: CASSSYWTGLEETQYF. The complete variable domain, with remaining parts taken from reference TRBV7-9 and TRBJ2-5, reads DTGVSQNPRHKITKRGQNVTFRCDPISEHNRLYWYRQTLGQGPEFLTYFQNEAQLEKSRLLSDRFSAERPKGSFSTLEIQRTEQGDSAMYLCASSSYWTGLEETQYFGPGTRLLVL.

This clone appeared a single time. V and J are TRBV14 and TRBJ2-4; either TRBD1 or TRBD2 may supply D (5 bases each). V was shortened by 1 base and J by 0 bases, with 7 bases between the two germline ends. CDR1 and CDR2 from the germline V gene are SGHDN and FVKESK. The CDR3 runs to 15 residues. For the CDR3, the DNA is TGTGCCAGCAGCCAAGGAGGGGCAGCCAAAAACATTCAGTACTTC. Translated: CASSQGGAAKNIQYF.

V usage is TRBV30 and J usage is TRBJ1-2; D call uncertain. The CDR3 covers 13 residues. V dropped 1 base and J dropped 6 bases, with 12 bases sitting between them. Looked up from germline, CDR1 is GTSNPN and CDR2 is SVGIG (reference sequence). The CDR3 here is CAWSGWVGDGYTF. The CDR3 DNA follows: TGTGCCTGGAGTGGATGGGTTGGCGATGGCTACACCTTC.

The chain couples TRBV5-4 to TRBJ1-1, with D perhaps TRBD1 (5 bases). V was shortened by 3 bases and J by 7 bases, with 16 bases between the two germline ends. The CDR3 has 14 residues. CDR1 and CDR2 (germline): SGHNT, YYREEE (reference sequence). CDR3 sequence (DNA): TGTGCCAGCAGCTCGTTAGGGGAGTACCTTGAAGCTTTCTTT. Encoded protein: CASSSLGEYLEAFF. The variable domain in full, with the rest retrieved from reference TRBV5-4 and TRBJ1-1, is ETGVTQSPTHLIKTRGQQVTLRCSSQSGHNTVSWYQQALGQGPQFIFQYYREEENGRGNFPPRFSGLQFPNYSSELNVNALELDDSALYLCASSSLGEYLEAFFGQGTRLTVV.

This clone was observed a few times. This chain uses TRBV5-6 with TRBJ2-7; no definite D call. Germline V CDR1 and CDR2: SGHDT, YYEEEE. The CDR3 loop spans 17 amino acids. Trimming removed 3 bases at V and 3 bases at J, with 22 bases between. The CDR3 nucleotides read TGTGCCAGCAGCTCGAGAGTCCCAGGACGGAACCTCTACGAGCAGTACTTC. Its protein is CASSSRVPGRNLYEQYF.

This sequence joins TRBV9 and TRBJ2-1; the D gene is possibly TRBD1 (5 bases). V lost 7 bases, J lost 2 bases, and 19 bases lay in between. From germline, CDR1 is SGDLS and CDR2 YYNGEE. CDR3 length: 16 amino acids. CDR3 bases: TGTGCCAGCTCGTCCCAGGGTAGCCCGACCTACAATGAGCAGTTCTTC. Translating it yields CASSSQGSPTYNEQFF.

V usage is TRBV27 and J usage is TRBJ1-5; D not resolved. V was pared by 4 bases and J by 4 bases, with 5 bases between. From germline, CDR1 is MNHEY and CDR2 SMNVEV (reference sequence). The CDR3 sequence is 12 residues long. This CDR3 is CASSSVNQPQHF. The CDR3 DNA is TGTGCCAGCAGTTCCGTAAATCAGCCCCAGCATTTT.

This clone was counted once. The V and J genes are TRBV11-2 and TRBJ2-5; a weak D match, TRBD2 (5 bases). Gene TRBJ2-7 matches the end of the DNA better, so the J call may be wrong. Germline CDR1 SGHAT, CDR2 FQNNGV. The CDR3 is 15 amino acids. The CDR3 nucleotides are TGTGCCAGCACCCTAGCCACCTCCAAGGTCCACGAGCAGTACTTC. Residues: CASTLATSKVHEQYF.

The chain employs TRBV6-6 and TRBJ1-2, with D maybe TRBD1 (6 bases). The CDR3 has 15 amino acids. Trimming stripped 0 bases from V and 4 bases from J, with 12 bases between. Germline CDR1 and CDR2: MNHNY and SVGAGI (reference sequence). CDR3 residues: CASSYSTRGAYGYTF. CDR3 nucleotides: TGTGCCAGCAGTTACTCGACTCGGGGGGCCTATGGCTACACCTTC.

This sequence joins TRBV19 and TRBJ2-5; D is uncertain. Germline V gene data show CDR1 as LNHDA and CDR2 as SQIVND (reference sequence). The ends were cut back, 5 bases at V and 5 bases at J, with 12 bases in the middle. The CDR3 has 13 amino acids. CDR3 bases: TGTGCCAGTAGTTTCGGGTCGGTGGAGACCCAGTACTTC. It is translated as CASSFGSVETQYF.

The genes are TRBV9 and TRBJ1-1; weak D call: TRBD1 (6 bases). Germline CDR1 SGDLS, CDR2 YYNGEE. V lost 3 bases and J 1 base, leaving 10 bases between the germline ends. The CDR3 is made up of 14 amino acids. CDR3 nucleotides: TGTGCCAGCAGCGATCAGGGGTGGAACACTGAAGCTTTCTTT. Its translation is CASSDQGWNTEAFF.

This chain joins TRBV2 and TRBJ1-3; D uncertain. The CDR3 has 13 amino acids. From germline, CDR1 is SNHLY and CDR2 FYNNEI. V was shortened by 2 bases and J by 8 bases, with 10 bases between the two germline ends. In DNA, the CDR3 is TGTGCCAGCAGTGAACCCGGGGTGGACACCATATATTTT. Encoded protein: CASSEPGVDTIYF. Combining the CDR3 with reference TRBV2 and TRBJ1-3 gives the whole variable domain EPEVTQTPSHQVTQMGQEVILRCVPISNHLYFYWYRQILGQKVEFLVSFYNNEISEKSEIFDDQFSVERPDGSNFTLKIRSTKLEDSAMYFCASSEPGVDTIYFGEGSWLTVV.

CDR3 DNA sequence: TGTGCCACCTCCGGGAATGAGCAGTTCTTC. It codes for CATSGNEQFF. This chain connects TRBV2 to TRBJ2-1; unclear D gene. Germline V gene lookup returns CDR1 SNHLY and CDR2 FYNNEI. Trimming took off 10 bases at V and 7 bases at J, with 8 bases between the two ends. The CDR3 runs 10 residues.